This TCR beta chain was observed in a study of T cells after yellow fever vaccination. Study overall: EM, EMRA, CM and Tscm memory subsets were separated by sorting (using CD3, CD45RA, CCR7 and CD95).

TCR cDNA was made by 5'RACE template switching, adding a universal primer site and UMIs. TCRdb analysed the 5' RACE reads with MiXCR anew, one entry per CDR3 protein. Of 15,000 to 20,000 distinct CDR3 sequences detected, 4% appear once; the ten largest clones hold roughly 0.4%. Study results and caveats: Almost all vaccine-responding clonotypes could not be detected on day 0 in sorted memory subsets. On re-exposure, the response was weaker but peaked faster, at day 5 versus 15.

By share, this clonotype ranks as medium-sized. This sequence originates from a man aged 30-40 years who received the YFV17D yellow fever vaccine. The sample was PBMCs, either bulk or a sorted T-cell subset (CD4+, CD8+, memory, or dextramer-sorted; not recorded which), taken 15 days after the yellow fever booster vaccination.

The CDR3: CASSPGTLEAFF. The CDR3 nucleotides are TGTGCCAGCAGTCCCGGGACGTTGGAAGCTTTCTTT. The chain uses TRBV3-1 and TRBJ1-1; the D gene is possibly TRBD1 (5 bases). The germline V and J ends were trimmed by 6 bases and 8 bases, with 13 bases remaining between them. The CDR3 sequence is 12 residues long. Germline CDR1 and CDR2: LGHDT and YNNKEL (reference sequence).